This TCR beta chain was documented in a study of T cell clonotyping in hematopoietic cell transplantation. Blood collection times were about day -28 and days 30, 100, 180 posttransplant. The CDR3 length is 15 residues. Germline CDR1 reads MDHEN; CDR2 reads SYDVKM. V gave up 7 bases and J gave up 2 bases; unmatched junction bases: 8. Broader study findings: Graft donor and pretransplant recipient Inverse Simpson Index values predicted broader posttransplant TCR diversity. At the given depth, recipient repertoires were over 97% de novo clonotypes. Without cell sorting, CD4 versus CD8 contributions remain unresolved.

Remarks on this clone: Its antigen is unknown.

Assay used: immunoSEQ multiplex PCR; TCRdb lists only in-frame clones, some missing. The sample has 13,000 or so clones; roughly 92% are singletons. This chain links TRBV28 with TRBJ2-7; 10 bases agree with TRBD1. The sequencing here drew on PBMCs, taken 100 days after allogeneic stem cell transplant. The source is a female patient aged 45 to 65 who had an allogeneic stem cell transplant from an unrelated donor, so the T cells may come from the graft donor. Some clones in this sample may be carry-over from other donors' samples. CDR3 nucleotide sequence: TGTGCCAGCATTCCTGCCGGGACAGGGGCCTACGAGCAGTACTTC. Amino acids: CASIPAGTGAYEQYF.